What follows are 26 T cell receptor beta chains derived from one specimen sequenced in a study of blood T cells in healthy people across ages. The authors ran a second PCR of about 6 to 11 cycles using a sample-barcoded 5' primer and a J-beta primer mix. TCRdb redid the calling of the 5' RACE reads with MiXCR, one entry per CDR3 protein. The sample holds about 1.7 million distinct CDR3 sequences, about 30% seen once. The sample consisted of blood. The origin of the receptors is a woman aged 25 to 39 in good health.

V is TRBV3-1 and J is TRBJ2-1; possible D gene TRBD2, 5 bases. The CDR3 length is 14 residues. Germline V CDR1 and CDR2: LGHDT, YNNKEL (reference sequence). With 0 bases removed from V and 8 bases from J, the gap between germline ends came to 11 bases. CDR3: CASSQESSGDEQFF. The CDR3 DNA follows: TGTGCCAGCAGCCAAGAATCTTCCGGGGATGAGCAGTTCTTC.

J is TRBJ2-5 and V is TRBV5-6, with 9 positions matching TRBD2. Trimming took 0 bases from V and 7 from J; bases not matched to a gene: 4. Germline CDR1 and CDR2: SGHDT and YYEEEE. CDR3 length equals 14 residues. The CDR3 protein is CASSLVTSGGTQYF. The CDR3 DNA reads as TGTGCCAGCAGCTTGGTGACTAGCGGAGGGACCCAGTACTTC.

This clonotype was counted a few times. The chain joins TRBV29-1 to TRBJ1-4; a weak D match, TRBD1 (6 bases). This CDR3 has 12 amino acids. Germline-derived CDR1 and CDR2 are SQVTM and ANQGSEA. In DNA, the CDR3 is TGCAGTACCCCGGGACAAAATGAAAAACTGTTTTTT. Translated, it gives CSTPGQNEKLFF.

The J gene is TRBJ2-4, the V gene TRBV6-5, with 9 nucleotides matching TRBD1. The J call may not be correct, given that the DNA end is closer to TRBJ2-5. CDR1 is MNHEY and CDR2 is SVGAGI in the germline V gene. The CDR3 totals 15 residues. In DNA form, the CDR3 reads TGTGCCAGCAGTTGCCGGACAGGGGTCGGGGAGACCCAGTACTTC. Protein sequence: CASSCRTGVGETQYF.

This clonotype has only a few counts. V is TRBV10-3 and J is TRBJ2-5, with 7 positions matching TRBD1. Germline trimming cut 4 bases from V and 5 bases from J; bases unmatched to any gene: 4. Germline V gene lookup returns CDR1 ENHRY and CDR2 SYGVKD. The CDR3 has 13 amino acids. The chain's CDR3 is CAISVTGDETQYF. The DNA of the CDR3 is TGTGCCATCAGTGTTACAGGGGACGAGACCCAGTACTTC.

This clonotype appeared a few times. V is TRBV29-1 and J is TRBJ1-6, with D tentatively TRBD1 (5 bases). This CDR3 region has 16 residues. Germline-derived CDR1 and CDR2 are SQVTM and ANQGSEA. Trimming cost V 1 base and J 6 bases, with 16 bases left between them. The CDR3 loop is CSVEVGASGLNSPLHF. CDR3 coding DNA: TGCAGCGTTGAAGTAGGGGCAAGCGGCCTTAATTCACCCCTCCACTTT.

This clonotype was observed a handful of times. The germline gene is not matched at one end of the junction; a read error may be the cause. The J gene is TRBJ1-5, the V gene TRBV12-3 or TRBV12-4, with 7 bases aligning to TRBD1. This CDR3 is 15 amino acids long. The CDR3 protein is CASSLLGGAGQPQHF. The CDR3 region has the DNA TGTGCTAGCAGTTTATTAGGGGGCGCAGGACAGCCCCAGCATTTT.

There are many counts of this clonotype. The chain uses TRBV7-9 and TRBJ2-1, with 12 bases matching TRBD2. Unmatched junction bases numbered 6, after V lost 5 bases and J lost 4 bases. The V gene's germline CDR1 is SEHNR and CDR2 FQNEAQ (reference sequence). This CDR3 is 16 amino acids long. The chain's CDR3 is CASSPPGLAGYNEQFF. The DNA for the CDR3 is TGTGCCAGCAGCCCCCCAGGACTAGCGGGGTACAATGAGCAGTTCTTC.

The rearrangement joins TRBV7-6 to TRBJ2-3, with TRBD1 matching 7 bases. Germline V CDR1 and CDR2: SGHVS, FNYEAQ. The J segment lost 3 bases and the V segment lost 1 base, leaving 4 bases of the junction unmatched. The CDR3 covers 15 residues. CDR3 coding DNA: TGTGCCAGCAGCTTAGAGGGACAGAGGACAGATACGCAGTATTTT. It encodes CASSLEGQRTDTQYF.

The chain employs TRBV3-1 and TRBJ1-2, with D unclear. Germline CDR1 LGHDT, CDR2 YNNKEL (reference sequence). The CDR3 contains 11 residues. V was trimmed by 3 bases and J by 5 bases, leaving 4 bases between them. DNA of the CDR3: TGTGCCAGCAGCCATCCATATGGCTACACCTTC. Translation gives CASSHPYGYTF.

The chain recombines TRBV3-1 with TRBJ2-5; 7 positions match TRBD1. CDR1 is LGHDT, CDR2 YNNKEL, per germline (reference sequence). Germline trimming cut 6 bases from V and 1 base from J; bases unmatched to any gene: 8. The length of the CDR3 is 15 residues. For the CDR3, the DNA is TGTGCCAGCAGTCAAAGACAGGGTGGCCAAGAGACCCAGTACTTC. Translated: CASSQRQGGQETQYF.

This clonotype was seen many times. The chain uses TRBV20-1 and TRBJ1-2; 7 positions agree with TRBD1. Germline lookup yields CDR1 DFQATT and CDR2 SNEGSKA (reference sequence). The CDR3 spans 13 residues. J was trimmed by 8 bases and V by 1 base; bases with no gene match: 7. CDR3 amino acids: CSARVARGSGYTF. CDR3 sequence (DNA): TGCAGTGCTAGAGTAGCCAGGGGGTCAGGCTACACCTTC.

In the case of this clonotype: This likely comes from a read error, as the CDR3 has no conserved phenylalanine or tryptophan at its end. The chain is built from TRBV14 and TRBJ2-1; D might be TRBD1 or TRBD2, each matching 5 bases. Per the germline V gene, CDR1 is SGHDN and CDR2 is FVKESK. The CDR3 length is 16 residues. V lost 1 base and J lost 3, with 13 bases in between. The CDR3 sequence: CASSQGTGPVYNEQFC. The CDR3 bases are TGTGCCAGCAGCCAAGGAACGGGACCGGTCTACAATGAGCAGTTCTGC.

This clonotype was seen many times. Written as DNA, the CDR3 is TGCGCCAGCAGCCTCATGACAGGGGATAGGAACGAGCAGTACTTC. Protein: CASSLMTGDRNEQYF. The V and J genes are TRBV4-3 and TRBJ2-7; 8 positions match TRBD1. The CDR3 has 15 amino acids. V lost 4 bases to trimming and J lost 5 bases; unmatched junction nucleotides: 10. Germline assignment: CDR1 LGHNA and CDR2 YSLEER.

V is TRBV28 and J is TRBJ2-1; tentative D call: TRBD1 (6 bases). Trimming took 2 bases from V and 6 from J, leaving 20 bases between them. The CDR3 consists of 17 residues. Germline V gene lookup returns CDR1 MDHEN and CDR2 SYDVKM. CDR3 sequence: CASSLGLSGEPRNEQFF. CDR3 nucleotides: TGTGCCAGCAGTTTAGGTTTGTCAGGGGAGCCCCGCAATGAGCAGTTCTTC.

This clonotype was observed a few times. The V and J genes are TRBV5-1 and TRBJ2-1; 8 bases are shared with TRBD2. Unmatched junction bases numbered 7, after V lost 2 bases and J lost 6 bases. The CDR3 is 15 amino acids. Germline-derived CDR1 and CDR2 are SGHRS and YFSETQ. CDR3 in amino acids: CASSFTSGPCNEQFF. The CDR3, as DNA: TGCGCCAGCAGCTTCACTAGCGGCCCCTGCAATGAGCAGTTCTTC.

This clonotype was counted between two and nine times. DNA for the CDR3: TGTGCCACCAGCCCCGGAGGGGCCTCCAATCGGTTTTTT. Its protein is CATSPGGASNRFF. V and J are TRBV15 and TRBJ1-4; tentatively, D is TRBD1 (5 bases). The germline V gene has CDR1 LNHNV and CDR2 YYDKDF (reference sequence). CDR3 size: 13 residues. V was clipped by 5 bases and J by 16 bases, with 20 bases between them.

This CDR3 reads CASGLWAGLGQETQYF. DNA for the CDR3: TGTGCTAGTGGTTTGTGGGCTGGACTCGGCCAAGAGACCCAGTACTTC. The chain uses TRBV12-5 and TRBJ2-5; tentative D call: TRBD2 (5 bases). Per germline, CDR1 LGHNT and CDR2 FRNRAP. The germline V and J ends were trimmed by 2 bases and 1 base, with 14 bases remaining between them. The CDR3 covers 16 residues. Drawing the rest from reference TRBV12-5 and TRBJ2-5, the complete variable domain is DARVTQTPRHKVTEMGQEVTMRCQPILGHNTVFWYRQTMMQGLELLAYFRNRAPLDDSGMPKDRFSAEMPDATLATLKIQPSEPRDSAVYFCASGLWAGLGQETQYFGPGTRLLVL.

The chain couples TRBV5-5 to TRBJ1-2, with D perhaps TRBD1 (6 bases). This CDR3 contains 16 residues. Germline loops: CDR1 SGHKS, CDR2 YYEKEE (reference sequence). The germline V and J ends were trimmed by 7 bases and 7 bases, with 26 bases remaining between them. CDR3 in DNA: TGTGCCAGCGGATTAGCCGGAGGACAGCCGTTTCCTGGCTACACCTTC. It translates to CASGLAGGQPFPGYTF.

V and J are TRBV28 and TRBJ1-2; D gene ambiguous. The germline V and J ends were trimmed by 8 bases and 5 bases, with 18 bases remaining between them. This CDR3 comprises 14 residues. Germline V gene lookup returns CDR1 MDHEN and CDR2 SYDVKM. CDR3 nucleotide sequence: TGTGCCAGCGGAGGGAGCCTCCCAAGATATGGCTACACCTTC. This codes for CASGGSLPRYGYTF.

V and J are TRBV7-6 and TRBJ2-7, with no clear D. The germline V gene has CDR1 SGHVS and CDR2 FNYEAQ. V was shortened by 5 bases and J by 0 bases, with 20 bases between the two germline ends. This CDR3 region has 17 residues. The CDR3 nucleotides read TGTGCCAGCAGCGCCGACCCCGTAGGCGCATACTCCTACGAGCAGTACTTC. Its translation: CASSADPVGAYSYEQYF. Based on the CDR3 plus reference TRBV7-6 and TRBJ2-7, the full variable domain is GAGVSQSPRYKVTKRGQDVALRCDPISGHVSLYWYRQALGQGPEFLTYFNYEAQQDKSGLPNDRFSAERPEGSISTLTIQRTEQRDSAMYRCASSADPVGAYSYEQYFGPGTRLTVT.

The V gene is TRBV7-2, the J gene TRBJ1-3; no definite D call. CDR3 length equals 15 residues. CDR1 and CDR2 (germline): SGHTA, FQGNSA. Trimming pared 1 base from V and 0 bases from J, leaving 7 bases between. The CDR3 DNA reads TGTGCCAGCAGCTTAGTAGCAAACTCTGGAAACACCATATATTTT. It specifies CASSLVANSGNTIYF. The full variable domain, in which reference TRBV7-2 and TRBJ1-3 provide the parts outside the CDR3, is GAGVSQSPSNKVTEKGKDVELRCDPISGHTALYWYRQSLGQGLEFLIYFQGNSAPDKSGLPSDRFSAERTGGSVSTLTIQRTQQEDSAVYLCASSLVANSGNTIYFGEGSWLTVV.

This clonotype was seen only a few times. The CDR3 here is CASSSLAGGGTYEQYF. The CDR3 nucleotides are TGTGCCAGCAGCTCCCTAGCGGGAGGTGGGACCTACGAGCAGTACTTC. V is TRBV7-8 and J is TRBJ2-7, with 11 bases lining up with TRBD2. Trimming cost V 4 bases and J 2 bases; bases outside gene matches: 7. The CDR3 is 16 amino acids. From germline, CDR1 is SGHVS and CDR2 FQNEAQ.

A few counts support this clonotype. The chain links TRBV9 to TRBJ2-3; weak D call: TRBD2 (6 bases). V dropped 0 bases and J dropped 2 bases, with 10 bases sitting between them. This CDR3 contains 15 residues. CDR1 and CDR2 from the germline V gene are SGDLS and YYNGEE. The CDR3 here is CASSVDGRDTDTQYF. CDR3 bases: TGTGCCAGCAGCGTAGACGGGAGAGACACAGATACGCAGTATTTT. Full variable domain (remainder filled in from reference TRBV9 and TRBJ2-3): DSGVTQTPKHLITATGQRVTLRCSPRSGDLSVYWYQQSLDQGLQFLIQYYNGEERAKGNILERFSAQQFPDLHSELNLSSLELGDSALYFCASSVDGRDTDTQYFGPGTRLTVL.

The chain links TRBV10-3 to TRBJ2-7, with 14 bases identical to TRBD2. The V segment lost 4 bases and the J segment 7 bases; nucleotides outside the gene matches: 0. Germline V gene sequence: CDR1 ENHRY, CDR2 SYGVKD. This CDR3 region has 13 residues. This CDR3 reads CAISGTSGREQYF. CDR3 nucleotides: TGTGCCATCAGTGGGACTAGCGGGAGGGAGCAGTACTTC.

V and J are TRBV12-3 or TRBV12-4 and TRBJ2-6; D may be TRBD1 or TRBD2 (6 bases each). This CDR3 region has 17 residues. The ends were cut back, 6 bases at V and 1 base at J, with 16 bases in the middle. CDR3 in DNA: TGTGCCAGCAGGACCCAGGGGACTTCATCTGGGGCCAACGTCCTGACTTTC. Translating it yields CASRTQGTSSGANVLTF.